This TCR beta chain stems from a study of T cell responses to AZD1222 COVID-19 vaccine. The table came from immunoSEQ multiplex PCR; TCRdb's copy has only in-frame clones and leaves some out. The sample lists tens of thousands of clones, 89% occurring once. The CDR3 loop spans 16 amino acids. Trimming shortened V by 2 bases and J by 0 bases, and 13 bases separated the two germline ends. Germline V gene sequence: CDR1 MNHEY, CDR2 SVGAGI. Sequencing used peripheral blood, obtained 28 days after the second AZD1222 dose. This receptor was taken from an adult who received the AZD1222 COVID-19 vaccine. The chain links TRBV6-5 to TRBJ1-2; D is unresolved. The CDR3: CASSYRPGQANYGYTF. The DNA for the CDR3 is TGTGCCAGCAGTTACAGGCCCGGTCAAGCTAACTATGGCTACACCTTC.